This TCR beta chain was captured by sequencing in a study of blood T cell repertoires in COVID-19. Germline V CDR1 and CDR2: SGHTA, FQGTGA. CDR3 length: 13 residues. The V end lost 3 bases, the J end lost 0 bases, and 5 bases lay between the germline ends. Participants had their cohort set by participant-reported clinical history. The assay was immunoSEQ multiplex PCR, and TCRdb's table has in-frame clones only and misses some. The sample lists approximately 300,000 clones; 90% were seen once. The sequence was obtained from a woman between 18 and 29 years old with acute COVID-19. Material for sequencing was PBMCs or T cells enriched from blood (not recorded which). The chain couples TRBV7-3 to TRBJ1-1; D ambiguous. The CDR3, as DNA: TGTGCCAGCAGCTTCCACATGAACACTGAAGCTTTCTTT. This gives the protein CASSFHMNTEAFF.